This TCR beta chain was observed in a study of T cells of healthy individuals. In TCRdb, the 5' RACE reads were re-called with MiXCR into one record per CDR3 protein. The table lists 100,000 or so distinct CDR3 sequences, around 17% of them singletons. This receptor was taken from a human donor in good health.

The CDR3 spells CASSYRGAEAFF. CDR3 sequence (DNA): TGTGCCAGCAGTTATAGGGGGGCGGAAGCTTTCTTT. The rearrangement uses TRBV6-5 and TRBJ1-1; D may be TRBD1 (6 bases). Trimming took 3 bases from V and 8 from J, leaving 10 bases between them. CDR1 and CDR2 (germline): MNHEY, SVGAGI. The CDR3 has 12 amino acids.